The source of this T cell receptor beta chain is a study of cytomegalovirus exposure and HLA in healthy donors. Findings and limits, study-wide: The authors later linked a missense DCLRE1C variant to TCR beta V- and J-gene trimming.

Worth noting for this clone: Its antigen remains unknown.

At sampling all donors were nominally healthy, likely with unrecorded immune exposures. The PCR ran on 60 Vbeta and 13 Jbeta primers. Original data processing: Unique TCR beta chains totaled roughly 81 million in a later count, with roughly 10 million of them shared. Only in-frame clones appear in the TCRdb table, and some are missing; sequencing was by immunoSEQ multiplex PCR. The V and J calls and clone size were taken over from that table, and D and trimming were inferred from the DNA. The data show some 96,000 clones, over 60% seen once. Germline V gene data show CDR1 as MNHEY and CDR2 as SVGAGI. The CDR3 sequence is 12 residues long. V shed 7 bases and J 8 bases; nucleotides not matched to a gene: 5.

Sequencing used PBMCs. The rearrangement links TRBV6-5 to TRBJ2-1, with 7 positions matching TRBD1. This sequence originates from a female donor in good health and CMV-seronegative. The CDR3 reads CASTPGGDEQFF. CDR3 DNA sequence: TGTGCCAGCACCCCAGGGGGAGATGAGCAGTTCTTC.